The rows below give T cell receptor beta chains drawn from one sample of a study of spatial heterogeneity in lung cancer. TCRdb reanalysed the 5' RACE reads using MiXCR and keeps one entry per CDR3 protein. Of around 37,000 distinct CDR3 sequences listed, about 7.2% are singletons. Sequenced here: PBMCs, sampled at surgery. These receptors originate from a female donor with early-stage non-small cell lung cancer. CDR3s include the opening cysteine and the closing phenylalanine or tryptophan. A D gene is named only where the DNA matches it firmly. Clone size appears in some rows only: once, few, many, or a class for an expanded clone.

D gene	clone size	V gene	J gene	CDR3 protein	CDR3 DNA
TRBD2	many	TRBV3-1	TRBJ2-7	CASSLTSGRWDEQYF	TGTGCCAGCAGCCTGACTAGCGGGAGGTGGGACGAGCAGTACTTC
NA	few	TRBV20-1	TRBJ2-3	CSAQKDPFTDTQYF	TGCAGTGCTCAGAAGGACCCGTTCACAGATACGCAGTATTTT
NA	many	TRBV4-3	TRBJ2-2	CASSLGWTEGTGELFF	TGCGCCAGCAGCCTGGGCTGGACCGAAGGCACCGGGGAGCTGTTTTTT
NA	many	TRBV10-3	TRBJ2-5	CAISESHPPETQYF	TGTGCCATCAGTGAGTCGCACCCCCCGGAGACCCAGTACTTC
NA	NA	TRBV19	TRBJ2-5	CASSIIFLPQETQYF	TGTGCCAGTAGTATTATCTTCCTTCCCCAAGAGACCCAGTACTTC
NA	many	TRBV11-2	TRBJ1-4	CASSFNGGEKLFF	TGTGCCAGCAGCTTTAATGGGGGCGAAAAACTGTTTTTT
TRBD1	few	TRBV15	TRBJ1-2	CATSTRTGGNYGYTF	TGTGCCACCAGCACCCGGACAGGGGGTAACTATGGCTACACCTTC
NA	NA	TRBV20-1	TRBJ2-7	CSASRRTSTYEQYF	TGCAGTGCTAGCCGGCGGACTTCTACCTACGAGCAGTACTTC
TRBD2	many	TRBV5-1	TRBJ2-7	CASIGLAIPYEQYF	TGCGCCAGCATCGGACTAGCGATCCCCTACGAGCAGTACTTC
NA	many	TRBV2	TRBJ2-3	CASSGGAGSTDTQYF	TGTGCCAGCAGTGGAGGCGCGGGGAGCACAGATACGCAGTATTTT
NA	many	TRBV7-2	TRBJ1-1	CASKEQLNTEAFF	TGTGCCAGCAAGGAGCAGCTGAACACTGAAGCTTTCTTT
TRBD1	many	TRBV11-2	TRBJ1-2	CASSMNRGLDYGYTF	TGTGCCAGCAGCATGAACAGGGGTCTTGACTATGGCTACACCTTC
NA	many	TRBV7-2	TRBJ2-2	CASSLDVTGELFF	TGTGCCAGCAGCTTAGATGTGACCGGGGAGCTGTTTTTT
NA	NA	TRBV13	TRBJ1-1	CPSSPPGSWDTEAFF	TGTCCCAGCAGCCCACCAGGGAGCTGGGACACTGAAGCTTTCTTT
NA	many	TRBV5-1	TRBJ2-1	CASSLEPSVSSYNEQFF	TGCGCCAGCAGCTTGGAGCCTAGCGTAAGCTCCTACAATGAGCAGTTCTTC
NA	many	TRBV6-6	TRBJ1-1	CASSQIVTEAFF	TGTGCCAGCAGTCAGATCGTCACTGAAGCTTTCTTT
NA	many	TRBV20-1	TRBJ2-3	CSAGGTNF	TGCAGTGCTGGAGGGACGAATTTT
NA	many	TRBV6-6	TRBJ2-7	CASSRTRESYEQYF	TGTGCCAGCAGCCGCACCCGGGAATCCTACGAGCAGTACTTC
NA	many	TRBV5-1	TRBJ2-7	CASSLQPYEQYF	TGCGCCAGCAGCTTGCAGCCTTACGAGCAGTACTTC
TRBD2	many	TRBV6-2/TRBV6-3	TRBJ2-1	CASTDLAGGWNEQFF	TGTGCCAGCACCGATCTAGCGGGAGGGTGGAATGAGCAGTTCTTC
TRBD1	many	TRBV5-1	TRBJ1-1	CASRGQGGTEAFF	TGCGCCAGCAGGGGACAGGGCGGCACTGAAGCTTTCTTT
NA	medium-sized	TRBV12-3/TRBV12-4	TRBJ2-7	CASSSSPTTGPYEQYF	TGTGCCAGCAGTTCATCACCAACGACAGGCCCCTACGAGCAGTACTTC
TRBD2	few	TRBV20-1	TRBJ2-3	CSAEALAGGRDTQYF	TGCAGTGCTGAAGCCTTAGCGGGGGGGAGAGATACGCAGTATTTT
NA	NA	TRBV25-1	TRBJ1-4	CASSELGAGVNEKLFF	TGTGCCAGCAGTGAATTGGGGGCAGGAGTTAATGAAAAACTGTTTTTT
NA	NA	TRBV7-9	TRBJ2-7	CASSSRQGGTIGEQYF	TGTGCCAGCAGCTCTAGACAGGGAGGGACTATCGGCGAGCAGTACTTC
NA	NA	TRBV14	TRBJ2-1	CASSQAKGAGRRNEQFF	TGTGCCAGCAGCCAAGCCAAGGGGGCAGGGAGGAGGAATGAGCAGTTCTTC